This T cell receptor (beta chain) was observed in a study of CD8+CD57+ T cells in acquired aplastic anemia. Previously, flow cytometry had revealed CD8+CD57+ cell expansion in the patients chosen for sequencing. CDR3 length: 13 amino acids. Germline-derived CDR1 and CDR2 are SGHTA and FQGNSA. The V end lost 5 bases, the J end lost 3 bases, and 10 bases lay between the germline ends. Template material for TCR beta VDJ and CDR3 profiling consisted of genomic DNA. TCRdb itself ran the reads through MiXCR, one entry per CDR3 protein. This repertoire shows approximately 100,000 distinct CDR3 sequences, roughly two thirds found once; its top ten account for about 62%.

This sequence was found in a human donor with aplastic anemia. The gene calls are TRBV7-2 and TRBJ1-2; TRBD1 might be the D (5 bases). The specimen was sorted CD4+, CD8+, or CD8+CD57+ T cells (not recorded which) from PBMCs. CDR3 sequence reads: CASSQQAYYGYTF. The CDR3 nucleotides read TGTGCCAGCAGCCAACAGGCTTACTATGGCTACACCTTC.